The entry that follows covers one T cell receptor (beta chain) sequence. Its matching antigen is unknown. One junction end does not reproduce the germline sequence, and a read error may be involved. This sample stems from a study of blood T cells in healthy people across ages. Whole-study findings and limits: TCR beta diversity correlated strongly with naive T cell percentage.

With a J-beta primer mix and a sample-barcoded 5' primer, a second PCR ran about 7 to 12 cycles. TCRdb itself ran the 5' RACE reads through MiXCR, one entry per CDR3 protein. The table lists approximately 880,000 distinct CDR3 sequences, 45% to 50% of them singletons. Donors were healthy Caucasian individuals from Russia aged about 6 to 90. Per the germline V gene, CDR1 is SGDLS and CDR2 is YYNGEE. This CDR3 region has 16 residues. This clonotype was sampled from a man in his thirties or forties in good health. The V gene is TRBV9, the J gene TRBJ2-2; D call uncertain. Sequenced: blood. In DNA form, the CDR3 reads TGTGCCAGCAGCGTACAGGCTGGCCTGAACACTGGGGAGCTGTTTTTT. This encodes CASSVQAGLNTGELFF.